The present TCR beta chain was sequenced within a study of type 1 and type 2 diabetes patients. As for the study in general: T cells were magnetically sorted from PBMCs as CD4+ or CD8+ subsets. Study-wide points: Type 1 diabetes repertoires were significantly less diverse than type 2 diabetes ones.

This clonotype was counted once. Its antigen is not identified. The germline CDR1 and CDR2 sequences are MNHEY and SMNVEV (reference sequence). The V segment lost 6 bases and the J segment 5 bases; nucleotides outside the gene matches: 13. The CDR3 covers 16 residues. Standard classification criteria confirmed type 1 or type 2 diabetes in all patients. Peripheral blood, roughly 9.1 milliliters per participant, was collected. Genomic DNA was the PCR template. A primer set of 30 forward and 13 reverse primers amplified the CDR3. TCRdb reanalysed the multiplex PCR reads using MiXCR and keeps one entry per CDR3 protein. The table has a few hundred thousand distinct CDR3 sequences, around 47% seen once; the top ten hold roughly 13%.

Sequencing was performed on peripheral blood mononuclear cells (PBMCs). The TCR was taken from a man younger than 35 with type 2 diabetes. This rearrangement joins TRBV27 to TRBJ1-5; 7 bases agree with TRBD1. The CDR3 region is CASSSTLWDSDQPQHF. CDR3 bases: TGTGCCAGCAGCTCGACTTTGTGGGACAGTGATCAGCCCCAGCATTTT.